A single sample is the source of the 18 T cell receptor beta chains below, sequenced in a study of glioma-infiltrating T cells. Using RNA template, CDR3s of TCR alpha and beta were amplified with iRepertoire arm-PCR. TCRdb fed the multiplex PCR reads into MiXCR, producing one record per CDR3 protein. This repertoire shows about 400,000 distinct CDR3 sequences, 35% to 45% found once; its top ten account for around 12%. The material sequenced was glioma tissue, nonneoplastic brain tissue, or PBMCs (not recorded which). These receptors all stem from a human donor with low-grade glioma or glioblastoma, undergoing nonglioma brain surgery, or in good health (not recorded which).

The chain combines TRBV2 with TRBJ1-5; TRBD1 matches at 8 bases. The trim removed 8 bases at V and 4 bases at J, leaving 13 bases unmatched. Germline loops: CDR1 SNHLY, CDR2 FYNNEI. The CDR3 covers 16 residues. The DNA for the CDR3 is TGTGCCAGCCGAGGCGAGACAGGGGCAATTAATCAGCCCCAGCATTTT. Its translation: CASRGETGAINQPQHF.

This clonotype was picked up many times. This chain links TRBV28 with TRBJ2-1; tentative D call: TRBD2 (6 bases). The V gene lost 5 bases and the J gene lost 0 bases, with 17 bases spanning the gap. The length of the CDR3 is 17 residues. Per germline, CDR1 MDHEN and CDR2 SYDVKM. The CDR3 DNA sequence: TGTGCCAGCAGTCCACCGGCCCTAGCGAACTCCTACAATGAGCAGTTCTTC. Its translation: CASSPPALANSYNEQFF.

This chain links TRBV20-1 with TRBJ2-5, with 7 bases fitting TRBD1. CDR1 DFQATT and CDR2 SNEGSKA come from the germline V gene (reference sequence). V trimming: 5 bases; J trimming: 0 bases; junction bases outside the gene matches: 3. The CDR3 extends over 13 amino acids. CDR3: CSALQGNQETQYF. The CDR3, as DNA: TGCAGTGCTCTACAGGGGAACCAAGAGACCCAGTACTTC.

Remarks on this clonotype: The final CDR3 position lacks the conserved phenylalanine or tryptophan, pointing to a likely read error. The V gene is TRBV6-1, the J gene TRBJ2-7; D is ambiguous. This CDR3 has 12 residues. Germline V lookup: CDR1 MNHNS, CDR2 SASEGT. The CDR3 loop is CAISVSQDEQYS. Here the CDR3 DNA reads TGTGCCATCAGTGTAAGCCAGGACGAGCAGTACTCC.

The chain is built from TRBV7-9 and TRBJ1-5, with no clear D. Trimming took 1 base from V and 5 from J, leaving 9 bases between them. CDR1 is SEHNR and CDR2 is FQNEAQ in the germline V gene (reference sequence). This CDR3 spans 14 amino acids. In DNA, the CDR3 is TGTGCCAGCAGCTTAGAGGGTCAGGATCAGCCCCAGCATTTT. It translates to CASSLEGQDQPQHF.

This clonotype was counted only a few times. The chain links TRBV19 to TRBJ2-7; TRBD2 matches at 7 bases. CDR3 length: 16 residues. V was pared by 1 base and J by 5 bases, with 11 bases of the junction left unmatched. Germline V gene lookup returns CDR1 LNHDA and CDR2 SQIVND (reference sequence). The CDR3 region has the DNA TGTGCCAGTAGTATAGGCGGCGGGAGAGGAAAGGACGAGCAGTACTTC. This translates into CASSIGGGRGKDEQYF.

The chain combines TRBV28 with TRBJ2-7; possible D gene TRBD2, 6 bases. V lost 1 base to trimming and J lost 10 bases, with 14 bases between them. The length of the CDR3 is 13 residues. Germline-derived CDR1 and CDR2 are MDHEN and SYDVKM. The CDR3 DNA sequence: TGTGCCAGCAGTTTATTGGGGGGAGCCGATCAGTACTTC. It encodes CASSLLGGADQYF. The entire variable domain, with the rest obtained from reference TRBV28 and TRBJ2-7, is as follows: DVKVTQSSRYLVKRTGEKVFLECVQDMDHENMFWYRQDPGLGLRLIYFSYDVKMKEKGDIPEGYSVSREKKERFSLILESASTNQTSMYLCASSLLGGADQYFGPGTRLTVT.

In the case of this clonotype: This may be a read error, as it is one base from a much larger clone. V is TRBV27 and J is TRBJ2-7, with a possible D match to TRBD2 (6 bases). The CDR3 is made up of 13 amino acids. Germline lookup yields CDR1 MNHEY and CDR2 SMNVEV (reference sequence). The CDR3 DNA is TGTGACAGCAGTTTGACTAGGTGGTACGAGCAGTACTTC. It is translated as CDSSLTRWYEQYF.

The CDR3 protein is CASSSPLGGIGETQFF. In DNA form, the CDR3 reads TGTGCCAGCAGTTCCCCCCTCGGGGGAATAGGAGAGACCCAGTTCTTC. The chain carries TRBV12-3 or TRBV12-4 and TRBJ2-1; weak D call: TRBD2 (6 bases). The CDR3 extends over 16 amino acids. V was trimmed by 4 bases and J by 13 bases, leaving 26 bases between them.

This clonotype was detected a few times. The rearrangement links TRBV20-1 to TRBJ2-7; TRBD2 matches 8 bases. V dropped 0 bases and J dropped 2; count of bases not matched to a gene: 3. This CDR3 contains 14 residues. The germline gives CDR1 DFQATT, CDR2 SNEGSKA (reference sequence). CDR3 coding DNA: TGCAGTGCTAGAGAACTAGCGGTAACCTACGAGCAGTACTTC. This codes for CSARELAVTYEQYF.

The chain uses TRBV15 and TRBJ1-5; 7 nucleotides line up with TRBD1. V lost 2 bases, J lost 5 bases, and 6 bases stayed unmatched. Germline V gives CDR1 LNHNV, CDR2 YYDKDF (reference sequence). The length of the CDR3 is 15 residues. CDR3 sequence (DNA): TGTGCCACCAGCAGAAAAAAGACAGGGCATCAGCCCCAGCATTTT. It yields the protein CATSRKKTGHQPQHF. Full variable domain (missing parts from reference TRBV15 and TRBJ1-5): DAMVIQNPRYQVTQFGKPVTLSCSQTLNHNVMYWYQQKSSQAPKLLFHYYDKDFNNEADTPDNFQSRRPNTSFCFLDIRSPGLGDTAMYLCATSRKKTGHQPQHFGDGTRLSIL.

Worth noting for this clonotype: A much larger clone lies a single base off, so this may be a read error. The J gene is TRBJ2-5, the V gene TRBV6-1; 9 nucleotides align to TRBD1. Trimming removed 5 bases from V and 5 bases from J; junction bases left unmatched: 18. Germline V gives CDR1 MNHNS, CDR2 SASEGT. The CDR3 has 18 amino acids. The CDR3 DNA is TGTGCCAGCAGTTCCGGGATGATGACAGGGGGGAGCATTGAGACCCAGTACTTC. Its translation: CASSSGMMTGGSIETQYF.

As for this clonotype: A much larger clone is a single base away; this may be a read error. The CDR3 nucleotides read TGTGCCGGCAGCTTTGTACAAGAGACCCAGTACTTC. Its protein product is CAGSFVQETQYF. This chain joins TRBV7-2 and TRBJ2-5; D not certain. CDR1 SGHTA and CDR2 FQGNSA come from the germline V gene. CDR3 length equals 12 residues.

The chain links TRBV20-1 to TRBJ1-1, with a possible D match to TRBD1 (6 bases). Trimming took 5 bases from V and 5 from J, leaving 18 bases between them. The CDR3 is made up of 14 amino acids. CDR1 DFQATT and CDR2 SNEGSKA come from the germline V gene (reference sequence). The CDR3 nucleotides read TGCAGTGCTGGGAAAGGGGGGGGGTTGACTGAAGCTTTCTTT. This gives the protein CSAGKGGGLTEAFF.

The CDR3 reads CSAIGVGRFYNEQFF. In DNA form, the CDR3 reads TGCAGTGCTATTGGAGTCGGGCGGTTCTACAATGAGCAGTTCTTC. The genes are TRBV20-1 and TRBJ2-1, with D hard to call. The CDR3 is 15 amino acids. Looked up from germline, CDR1 is DFQATT and CDR2 is SNEGSKA (reference sequence). Trimming took off 4 bases at V and 3 bases at J, with 16 bases between the two ends.

The V gene is TRBV28, the J gene TRBJ1-5, with unresolved D. The germline V and J ends were trimmed by 4 bases and 0 bases, with 4 bases remaining between them. Germline V gene data show CDR1 as MDHEN and CDR2 as SYDVKM. The CDR3 length is 13 residues. CDR3 amino acids: CASSSASNQPQHF. The CDR3 nucleotides are TGTGCCAGCAGTTCAGCTAGCAATCAGCCCCAGCATTTT.

This clonotype has only a few counts. The chain recombines TRBV25-1 with TRBJ1-1; tentative D call: TRBD1 (5 bases). This CDR3 contains 12 residues. Germline CDR1 MGHDK, CDR2 SYGVNS. V lost 6 bases, J lost 4 bases, and 9 bases lay in between. The CDR3 here is CASRGAGTEAFF. The CDR3 DNA is TGTGCCAGCAGAGGGGCGGGCACTGAAGCTTTCTTT.

The table lists this clonotype with many counts. V gene TRBV6-1 combines with J gene TRBJ2-5; TRBD2 agrees at 14 bases. CDR1 is MNHNS, CDR2 SASEGT, per germline. V shed 2 bases and J 1 base; nucleotides not matched to a gene: 15. This CDR3 is 21 amino acids long. Written as DNA, the CDR3 is TGTGCCAGCAGTGAATTCGGCAGTTTAGGACTAGCGGGAGGCGCCCAAGAGACCCAGTACTTC. It translates to CASSEFGSLGLAGGAQETQYF.